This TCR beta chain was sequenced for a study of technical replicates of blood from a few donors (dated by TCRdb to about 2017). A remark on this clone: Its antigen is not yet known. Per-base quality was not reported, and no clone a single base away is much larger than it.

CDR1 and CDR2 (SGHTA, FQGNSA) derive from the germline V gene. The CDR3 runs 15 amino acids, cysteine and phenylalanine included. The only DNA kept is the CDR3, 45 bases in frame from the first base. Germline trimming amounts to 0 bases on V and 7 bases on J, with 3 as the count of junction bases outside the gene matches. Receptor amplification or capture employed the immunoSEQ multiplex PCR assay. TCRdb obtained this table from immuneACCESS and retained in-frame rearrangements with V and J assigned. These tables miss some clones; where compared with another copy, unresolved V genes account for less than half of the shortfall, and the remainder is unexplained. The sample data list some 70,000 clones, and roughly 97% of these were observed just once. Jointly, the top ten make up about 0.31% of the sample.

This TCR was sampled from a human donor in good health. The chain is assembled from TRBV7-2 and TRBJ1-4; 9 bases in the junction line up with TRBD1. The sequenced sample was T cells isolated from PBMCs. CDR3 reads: CASSLAGTGSEKLFF. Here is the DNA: TGTGCCAGCAGCTTAGCAGGGACAGGGAGTGAAAAACTGTTTTTT.